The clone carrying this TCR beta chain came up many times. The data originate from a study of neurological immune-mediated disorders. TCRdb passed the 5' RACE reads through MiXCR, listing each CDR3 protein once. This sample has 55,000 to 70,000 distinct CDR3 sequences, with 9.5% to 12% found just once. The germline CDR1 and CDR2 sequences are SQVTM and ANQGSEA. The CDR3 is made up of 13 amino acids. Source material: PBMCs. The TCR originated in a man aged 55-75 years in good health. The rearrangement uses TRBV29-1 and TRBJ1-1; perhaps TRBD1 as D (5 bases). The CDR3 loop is CTGKRGPDTEAFF. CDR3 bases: TGCACCGGAAAGAGGGGTCCCGACACTGAAGCTTTCTTT.